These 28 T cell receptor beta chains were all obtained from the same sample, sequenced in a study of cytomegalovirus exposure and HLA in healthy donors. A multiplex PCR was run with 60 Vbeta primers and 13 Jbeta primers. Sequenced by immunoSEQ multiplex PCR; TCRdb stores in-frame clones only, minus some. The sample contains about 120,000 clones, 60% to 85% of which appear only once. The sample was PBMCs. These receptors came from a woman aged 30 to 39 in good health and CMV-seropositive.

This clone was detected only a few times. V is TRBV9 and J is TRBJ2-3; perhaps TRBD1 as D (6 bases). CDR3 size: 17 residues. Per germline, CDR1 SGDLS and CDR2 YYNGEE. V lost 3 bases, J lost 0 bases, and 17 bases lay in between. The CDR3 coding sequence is TGTGCCAGCAGCGCACCGACAGGAATGACTAGCACAGATACGCAGTATTTT. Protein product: CASSAPTGMTSTDTQYF.

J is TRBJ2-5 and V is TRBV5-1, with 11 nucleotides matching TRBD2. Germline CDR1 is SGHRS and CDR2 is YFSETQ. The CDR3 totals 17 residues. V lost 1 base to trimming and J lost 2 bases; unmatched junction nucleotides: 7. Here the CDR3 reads CASSLWLAGGLQETQYF. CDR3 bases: TGCGCCAGCAGCTTGTGGCTAGCGGGGGGTCTACAAGAGACCCAGTACTTC.

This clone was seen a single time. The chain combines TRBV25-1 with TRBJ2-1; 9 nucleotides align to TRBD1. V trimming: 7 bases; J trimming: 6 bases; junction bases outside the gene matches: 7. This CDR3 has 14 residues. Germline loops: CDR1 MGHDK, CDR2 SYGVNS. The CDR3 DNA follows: TGTGCCAGCATCCGGGACAGGGCGTTCAATGAGCAGTTCTTC. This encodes CASIRDRAFNEQFF. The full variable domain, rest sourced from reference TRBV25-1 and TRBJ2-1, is EADIYQTPRYLVIGTGKKITLECSQTMGHDKMYWYQQDPGMELHLIHYSYGVNSTEKGDLSSESTVSRIRTEHFPLTLESARPSHTSQYLCASIRDRAFNEQFFGPGTRLTVL.

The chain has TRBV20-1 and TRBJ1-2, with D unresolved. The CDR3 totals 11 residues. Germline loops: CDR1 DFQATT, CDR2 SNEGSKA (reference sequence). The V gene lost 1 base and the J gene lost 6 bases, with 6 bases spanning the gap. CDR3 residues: CSARVGNGYTF. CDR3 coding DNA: TGCAGTGCTAGAGTCGGGAATGGCTACACCTTC.

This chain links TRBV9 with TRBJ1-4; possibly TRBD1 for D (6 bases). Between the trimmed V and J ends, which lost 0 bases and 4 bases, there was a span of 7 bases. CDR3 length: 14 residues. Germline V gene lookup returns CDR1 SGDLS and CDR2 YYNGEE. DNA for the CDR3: TGTGCCAGCAGCGTAGAGGACAGTAATGAAAAACTGTTTTTT. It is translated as CASSVEDSNEKLFF.

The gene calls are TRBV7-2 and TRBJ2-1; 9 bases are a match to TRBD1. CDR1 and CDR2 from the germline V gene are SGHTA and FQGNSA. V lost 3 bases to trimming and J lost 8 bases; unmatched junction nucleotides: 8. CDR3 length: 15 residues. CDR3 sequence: CASSFTGGLGYEQFF. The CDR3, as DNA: TGTGCCAGCAGCTTCACAGGGGGCTTGGGTTATGAGCAGTTCTTC.

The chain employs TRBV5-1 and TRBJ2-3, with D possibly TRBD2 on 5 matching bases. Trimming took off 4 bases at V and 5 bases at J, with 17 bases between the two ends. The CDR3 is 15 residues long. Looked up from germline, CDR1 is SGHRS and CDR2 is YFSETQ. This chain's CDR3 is CASSLGLIGLDTQYF. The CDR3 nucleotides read TGCGCCAGCAGCCTTGGACTGATTGGGCTAGATACGCAGTATTTT.

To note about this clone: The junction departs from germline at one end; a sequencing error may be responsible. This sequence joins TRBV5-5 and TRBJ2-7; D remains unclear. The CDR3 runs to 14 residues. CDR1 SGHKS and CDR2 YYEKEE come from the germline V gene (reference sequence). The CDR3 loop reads CASSLEPISSEQYF. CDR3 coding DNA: TGTGCCAGCAGCTTGGAACCTATCTCCTCCGAGCAGTACTTC.

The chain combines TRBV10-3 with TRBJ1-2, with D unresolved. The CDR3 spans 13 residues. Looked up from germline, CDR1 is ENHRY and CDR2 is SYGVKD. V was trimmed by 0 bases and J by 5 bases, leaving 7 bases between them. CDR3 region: CAISESRGYGYTF. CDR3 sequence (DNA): TGTGCCATCAGTGAGTCGAGAGGGTATGGCTACACCTTC.

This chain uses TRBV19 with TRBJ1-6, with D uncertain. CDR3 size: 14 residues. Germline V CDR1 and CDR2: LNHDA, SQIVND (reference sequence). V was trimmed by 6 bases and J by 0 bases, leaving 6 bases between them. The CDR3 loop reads CASSSSSYNSPLHF. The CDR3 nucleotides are TGTGCCAGTAGCTCGAGCTCCTATAATTCACCCCTCCACTTT.

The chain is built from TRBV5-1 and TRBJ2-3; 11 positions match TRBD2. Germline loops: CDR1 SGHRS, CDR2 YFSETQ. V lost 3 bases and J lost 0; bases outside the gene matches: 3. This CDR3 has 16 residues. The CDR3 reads CASSSRLAGSTDTQYF. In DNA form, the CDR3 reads TGCGCCAGCAGCTCGCGACTAGCGGGGAGCACAGATACGCAGTATTTT.

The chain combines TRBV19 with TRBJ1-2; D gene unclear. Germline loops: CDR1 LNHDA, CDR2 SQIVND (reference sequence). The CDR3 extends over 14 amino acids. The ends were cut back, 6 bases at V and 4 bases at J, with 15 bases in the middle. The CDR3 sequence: CASRAQMFRYGYTF. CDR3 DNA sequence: TGTGCCAGTAGAGCCCAAATGTTCCGCTATGGCTACACCTTC.

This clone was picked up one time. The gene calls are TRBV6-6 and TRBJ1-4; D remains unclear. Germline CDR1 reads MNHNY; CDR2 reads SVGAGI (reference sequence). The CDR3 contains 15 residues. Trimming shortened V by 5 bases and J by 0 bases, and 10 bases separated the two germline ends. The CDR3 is CASSNRGATNEKLFF. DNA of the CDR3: TGTGCCAGCAGTAACCGCGGTGCAACTAATGAAAAACTGTTTTTT.

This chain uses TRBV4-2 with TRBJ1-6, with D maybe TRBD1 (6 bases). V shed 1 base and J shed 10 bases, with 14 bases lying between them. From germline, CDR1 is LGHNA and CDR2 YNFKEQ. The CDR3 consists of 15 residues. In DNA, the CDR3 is TGTGCCAGCAGCCAAGTGGACAGCGCTAACTCACCCCTCCACTTT. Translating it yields CASSQVDSANSPLHF.

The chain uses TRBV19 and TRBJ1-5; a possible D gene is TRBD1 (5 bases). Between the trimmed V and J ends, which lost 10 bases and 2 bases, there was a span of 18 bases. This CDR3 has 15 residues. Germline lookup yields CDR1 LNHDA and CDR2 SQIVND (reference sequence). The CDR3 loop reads CATSRGGSGNQPQHF. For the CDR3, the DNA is TGTGCCACCTCTCGGGGGGGAAGCGGCAATCAGCCCCAGCATTTT.

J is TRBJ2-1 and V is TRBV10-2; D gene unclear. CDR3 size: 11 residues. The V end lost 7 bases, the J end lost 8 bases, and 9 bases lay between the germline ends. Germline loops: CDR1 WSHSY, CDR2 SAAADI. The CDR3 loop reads CASISGDEQFF. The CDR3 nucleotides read TGCGCCAGCATCTCGGGTGATGAGCAGTTCTTC.

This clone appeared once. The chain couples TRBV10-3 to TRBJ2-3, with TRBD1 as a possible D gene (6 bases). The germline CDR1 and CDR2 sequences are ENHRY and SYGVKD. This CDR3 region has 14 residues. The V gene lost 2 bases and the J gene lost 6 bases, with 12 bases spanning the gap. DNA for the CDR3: TGTGCCATCAGTGAGGGGACAAACTTGGATACGCAGTATTTT. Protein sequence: CAISEGTNLDTQYF.

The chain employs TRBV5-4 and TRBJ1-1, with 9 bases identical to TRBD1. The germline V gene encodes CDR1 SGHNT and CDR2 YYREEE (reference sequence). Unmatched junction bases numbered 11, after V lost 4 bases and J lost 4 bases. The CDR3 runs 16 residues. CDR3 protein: CASSQTGTGSPTEAFF. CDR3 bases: TGTGCCAGCAGCCAGACCGGGACAGGGAGTCCCACTGAAGCTTTCTTT.

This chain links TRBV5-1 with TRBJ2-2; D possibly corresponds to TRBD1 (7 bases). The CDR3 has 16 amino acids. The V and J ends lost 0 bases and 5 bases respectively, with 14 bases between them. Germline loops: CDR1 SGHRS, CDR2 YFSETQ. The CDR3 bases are TGCGCCAGCAGCTTGGAAGCGGGCAGGGGGACCGGGGAGCTGTTTTTT. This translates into CASSLEAGRGTGELFF.

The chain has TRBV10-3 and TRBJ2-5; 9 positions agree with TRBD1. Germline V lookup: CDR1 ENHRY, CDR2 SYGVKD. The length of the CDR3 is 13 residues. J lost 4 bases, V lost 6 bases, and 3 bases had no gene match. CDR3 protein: CAIRGQGGETQYF. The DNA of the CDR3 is TGTGCCATCAGGGGACAGGGAGGAGAGACCCAGTACTTC.

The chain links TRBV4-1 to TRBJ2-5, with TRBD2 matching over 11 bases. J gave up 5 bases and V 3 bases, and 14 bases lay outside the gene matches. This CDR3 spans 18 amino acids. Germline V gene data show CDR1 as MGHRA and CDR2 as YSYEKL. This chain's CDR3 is CASSQDALAGGRGETQYF. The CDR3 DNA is TGCGCCAGCAGCCAGGATGCCTTAGCGGGGGGGCGAGGTGAGACCCAGTACTTC.

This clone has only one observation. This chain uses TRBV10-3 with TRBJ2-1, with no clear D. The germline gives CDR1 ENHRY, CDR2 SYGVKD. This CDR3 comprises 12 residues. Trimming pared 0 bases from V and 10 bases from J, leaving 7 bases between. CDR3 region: CAISESIHEQFF. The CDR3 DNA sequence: TGTGCCATCAGTGAGTCGATACACGAGCAGTTCTTC.

CDR3 residues: CSVESPAGNTDTQYF. CDR3 coding DNA: TGCAGCGTTGAATCCCCAGCGGGGAACACAGATACGCAGTATTTT. The chain joins TRBV29-1 to TRBJ2-3; 7 bases match TRBD2. This CDR3 is 15 amino acids long. The germline CDR1 and CDR2 sequences are SQVTM and ANQGSEA. The V and J ends lost 2 bases and 2 bases, in that order; junction bases with no gene match: 7.

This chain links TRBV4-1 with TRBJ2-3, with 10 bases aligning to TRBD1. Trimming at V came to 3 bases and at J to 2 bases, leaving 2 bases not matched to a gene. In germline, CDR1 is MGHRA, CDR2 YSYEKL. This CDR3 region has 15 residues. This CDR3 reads CASSQGTGDTDTQYF. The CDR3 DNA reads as TGCGCCAGCAGCCAGGGGACAGGGGACACAGATACGCAGTATTTT.

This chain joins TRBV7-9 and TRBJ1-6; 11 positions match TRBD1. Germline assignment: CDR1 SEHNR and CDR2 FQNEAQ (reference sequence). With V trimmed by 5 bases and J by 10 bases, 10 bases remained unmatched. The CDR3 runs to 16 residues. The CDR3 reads CASSLVRDRGASPLHF. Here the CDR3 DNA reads TGTGCCAGCAGCCTGGTCCGGGACAGGGGGGCCTCACCCCTCCACTTT.

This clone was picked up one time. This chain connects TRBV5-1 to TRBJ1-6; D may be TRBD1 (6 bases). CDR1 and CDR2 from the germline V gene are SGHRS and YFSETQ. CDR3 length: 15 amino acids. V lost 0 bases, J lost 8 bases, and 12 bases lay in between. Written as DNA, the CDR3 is TGCGCCAGCAGCTTGGACGACAGGTCCCATTCACCCCTCCACTTT. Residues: CASSLDDRSHSPLHF.

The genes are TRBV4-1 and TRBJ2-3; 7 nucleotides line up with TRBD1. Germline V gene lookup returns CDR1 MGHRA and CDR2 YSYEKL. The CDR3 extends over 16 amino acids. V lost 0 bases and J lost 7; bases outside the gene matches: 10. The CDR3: CASSQDSGTVSYTQYF. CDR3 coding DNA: TGCGCCAGCAGCCAAGATTCCGGGACAGTCTCCTATACGCAGTATTTT.

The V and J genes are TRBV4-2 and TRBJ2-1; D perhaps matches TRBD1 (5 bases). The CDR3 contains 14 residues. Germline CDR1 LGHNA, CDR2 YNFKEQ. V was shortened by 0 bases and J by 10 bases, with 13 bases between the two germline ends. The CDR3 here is CASSQEARGGEQFF. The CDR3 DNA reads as TGTGCCAGCAGCCAAGAGGCAAGGGGTGGGGAGCAGTTCTTC.